One sample yielded the 28 T cell receptor beta chains listed below, sequenced in a study of blood T cell repertoires in COVID-19. TCRdb's table, derived via immunoSEQ multiplex PCR, lists solely in-frame clones and lacks some. The sample shows about 280,000 clones, approximately 78% of them seen only once. The specimen was PBMCs or T cells enriched from blood (not recorded which). The receptors shown here come from a man in his forties who had been exposed to COVID-19.

The CDR3 reads CASRGTGVGNSPLHF. The CDR3 DNA sequence: TGTGCCAGCCGCGGGACAGGGGTAGGGAATTCACCCCTCCACTTT. The chain recombines TRBV3-1 (or the pseudogene TRBV3-2) with TRBJ1-6, with TRBD1 matching over 10 bases. V was clipped by 8 bases and J by 7 bases; unmatched bases: 8. CDR3 length equals 15 residues. Per germline, CDR1 LGHDT and CDR2 YNNKEL (reference sequence).

The chain couples TRBV10-2 to TRBJ1-2, with D uncertain. The ends were cut back, 0 bases at V and 3 bases at J, with 5 bases in the middle. Germline V gives CDR1 WSHSY, CDR2 SAAADI. This CDR3 is built from 13 residues. CDR3 coding DNA: TGCGCCAGCAGTGAGTCGCGCGACTATGGCTACACCTTC. Protein sequence: CASSESRDYGYTF.

The J gene is TRBJ1-1, the V gene TRBV19; 11 bases fit TRBD1. The germline gives CDR1 LNHDA, CDR2 SQIVND (reference sequence). After removal of 6 bases from V and 10 bases from J, the junction contained 10 bases not matched to a gene. The CDR3 loop spans 14 amino acids. CDR3 protein: CASRPGQGVARAFF. The DNA of the CDR3 is TGTGCCAGTAGACCGGGACAGGGGGTGGCACGAGCTTTCTTT.

This chain connects TRBV12-3 or TRBV12-4 to TRBJ1-2, with 9 bases fitting TRBD1. CDR3 length: 13 residues. V dropped 3 bases and J dropped 8; count of bases not matched to a gene: 4. CDR3 in amino acids: CASSLGTGRGYTF. CDR3 in DNA: TGTGCCAGCAGTTTGGGGACAGGGAGGGGCTACACCTTC.

The chain employs TRBV2 and TRBJ2-2, with D possibly TRBD2 on 6 matching bases. The germline V gene encodes CDR1 SNHLY and CDR2 FYNNEI. This CDR3 has 14 amino acids. The germline V and J ends were trimmed by 6 bases and 4 bases, with 12 bases remaining between them. The CDR3 region is CASSRDFSTGELFF. Written as DNA, the CDR3 is TGTGCCAGCAGCCGGGACTTTTCCACCGGGGAGCTGTTTTTT.

This clone was found a few times. The chain combines TRBV19 with TRBJ1-5; weak D call: TRBD1 (6 bases). Germline CDR1 LNHDA, CDR2 SQIVND (reference sequence). The CDR3 is 15 amino acids. Trimming pared 2 bases from V and 6 bases from J, leaving 14 bases between. The CDR3 protein is CASSISGWDTQPQHF. CDR3 nucleotides: TGTGCCAGTAGTATATCTGGCTGGGACACTCAGCCCCAGCATTTT.

Regarding this clone: This sample includes further DNA sequences coding for the same CDR3. The chain combines TRBV5-1 with TRBJ1-1, with 8 bases aligning to TRBD1. The CDR3 runs to 14 residues. The V gene end was trimmed by 4 bases and the J gene end by 0 bases; junction bases not matched to a gene: 2. The germline gives CDR1 SGHRS, CDR2 YFSETQ. The CDR3 nucleotides read TGCGCCAGCAGCCGGACAGGGATGAACACTGAAGCTTTCTTT. It is translated as CASSRTGMNTEAFF.

The rearrangement joins TRBV5-4 to TRBJ2-3; D may be TRBD2 (6 bases). This CDR3 comprises 13 residues. The germline V gene has CDR1 SGHNT and CDR2 YYREEE (reference sequence). V shed 6 bases and J shed 4 bases, with 12 bases lying between them. The CDR3, as DNA: TGTGCCAGCACGGGGGTACTAGCAGATACGCAGTATTTT. Residues: CASTGVLADTQYF. Combining the CDR3 with reference TRBV5-4 and TRBJ2-3 gives the whole variable domain ETGVTQSPTHLIKTRGQQVTLRCSSQSGHNTVSWYQQALGQGPQFIFQYYREEENGRGNFPPRFSGLQFPNYSSELNVNALELDDSALYLCASTGVLADTQYFGPGTRLTVL.

The chain has TRBV18 and TRBJ2-3; 15 bases align to TRBD2. Germline V gene lookup returns CDR1 KGHSH and CDR2 LQKENI. Trimming removed 6 bases from V and 5 bases from J; junction bases left unmatched: 6. The CDR3 length is 16 residues. CDR3 nucleotides: TGTGCCAGCTCTACAGGGGGACTAGCGGGAGGAGATACGCAGTATTTT. This gives the protein CASSTGGLAGGDTQYF.

The J gene is TRBJ2-7, the V gene TRBV10-1; D perhaps matches TRBD2 (6 bases). Germline CDR1 and CDR2: WNHNN and SYGVQD (reference sequence). This CDR3 spans 12 amino acids. Trimming removed 4 bases at V and 7 bases at J, with 11 bases between. Here the CDR3 reads CASSGSGWEQYF. CDR3 sequence (DNA): TGCGCCAGCAGTGGAAGCGGGTGGGAGCAGTACTTC.

The sample holds one count of this clone. The gene calls are TRBV28 and TRBJ2-7, with 10 bases identical to TRBD2. The germline V gene has CDR1 MDHEN and CDR2 SYDVKM. The V gene end was trimmed by 6 bases and the J gene end by 4 bases; junction bases not matched to a gene: 9. This CDR3 contains 15 residues. The CDR3 sequence is CASSFSSGSLYEQYF. The CDR3 nucleotides are TGTGCCAGCAGCTTCTCTAGCGGGAGTCTGTACGAGCAGTACTTC. The entire variable domain, with the rest obtained from reference TRBV28 and TRBJ2-7, is as follows: DVKVTQSSRYLVKRTGEKVFLECVQDMDHENMFWYRQDPGLGLRLIYFSYDVKMKEKGDIPEGYSVSREKKERFSLILESASTNQTSMYLCASSFSSGSLYEQYFGPGTRLTVT.

The V and J genes are TRBV4-2 and TRBJ2-3; 12 nucleotides agree with TRBD2. The CDR3 sequence is 16 residues long. Unmatched junction bases numbered 9, after V lost 1 base and J lost 10 bases. Germline V CDR1 and CDR2: LGHNA, YNFKEQ. CDR3 coding DNA: TGTGCCAGCAGCCAAGCCCAGACTAGCGGGGGTCCCCCGCAGTATTTT. Translating gives CASSQAQTSGGPPQYF.

This chain joins TRBV10-3 and TRBJ2-7, with 7 positions matching TRBD1. Looked up from germline, CDR1 is ENHRY and CDR2 is SYGVKD. The CDR3 is 14 amino acids. V gave up 2 bases and J gave up 3 bases; unmatched junction bases: 4. CDR3 protein: CAISEAGTVYEQYF. The CDR3, as DNA: TGTGCCATCAGTGAGGCCGGGACAGTCTACGAGCAGTACTTC.

The chain is built from TRBV6-4 and TRBJ1-2, with TRBD1 as a possible D gene (6 bases). CDR1 is MRHNA and CDR2 is SNTAGT in the germline V gene. CDR3 length equals 12 residues. V lost 2 bases and J 5 bases, leaving 6 bases between the germline ends. CDR3 amino acids: CASSDGTYGYTF. CDR3 coding DNA: TGTGCCAGCAGTGACGGGACATATGGCTACACCTTC.

This chain joins TRBV9 and TRBJ2-1, with unresolved D. V was cut by 0 bases and J by 10 bases, with 14 bases left in between. Looked up from germline, CDR1 is SGDLS and CDR2 is YYNGEE. The length of the CDR3 is 14 residues. CDR3 DNA sequence: TGTGCCAGCAGCGTAGATCTAGAGAGGCGCGAGCAGTTCTTC. It encodes CASSVDLERREQFF.

The chain employs TRBV6-1 and TRBJ2-5; the D is unclear. V lost 2 bases and J lost 1, with 8 bases in between. The CDR3 is made up of 14 amino acids. Germline CDR1 MNHNS, CDR2 SASEGT. The CDR3 region has the DNA TGTGCCAGCAGTGAACTGGCTTCCCAAGAGACCCAGTACTTC. Its protein is CASSELASQETQYF.

The V gene is TRBV9, the J gene TRBJ1-3; D remains unclear. Germline assignment: CDR1 SGDLS and CDR2 YYNGEE. The CDR3 sequence is 15 residues long. V was trimmed by 0 bases and J by 4 bases, leaving 11 bases between them. In DNA, the CDR3 is TGTGCCAGCAGCGTAGATCCGGTGAGCGGAAACACCATATATTTT. It is translated as CASSVDPVSGNTIYF.

This clone was counted a few times. The CDR3 spells CASMRGTNEKLFF. In DNA, the CDR3 is TGTGCCAGCATGCGGGGGACTAATGAAAAACTGTTTTTT. The chain employs TRBV7-8 and TRBJ1-4; weak D call: TRBD1 (5 bases). The V end was cut by 7 bases, the J end by 2 bases, with 8 bases between. The CDR3 has 13 amino acids. From germline, CDR1 is SGHVS and CDR2 FQNEAQ.

The CDR3 coding sequence is TGTGCCAGCAGCTTACTTAGTGGAGACCTGGGCACCGGGGAGCTGTTTTTT. Translating it yields CASSLLSGDLGTGELFF. The J gene is TRBJ2-2, the V gene TRBV7-3; D is ambiguous. The CDR3 spans 17 residues. Germline CDR1 SGHTA, CDR2 FQGTGA. Trimming stripped 2 bases from V and 4 bases from J, with 17 bases between.

This clone was detected a few times. The J gene is TRBJ1-6, the V gene TRBV6-5; possibly TRBD1 for D (6 bases). The CDR3 consists of 15 residues. From germline, CDR1 is MNHEY and CDR2 SVGAGI. V was pared by 6 bases and J by 9 bases, with 18 bases between. In nucleotides, the CDR3 is TGTGCCAGCAGGGAGATCAGGGGTATAGGTTCACCCCTCCACTTT. Its protein is CASREIRGIGSPLHF.

J is TRBJ1-1 and V is TRBV6-5; D possibly corresponds to TRBD1 (6 bases). Germline V gene sequence: CDR1 MNHEY, CDR2 SVGAGI. Trimming removed 2 bases at V and 3 bases at J, with 10 bases between. The CDR3 loop spans 14 amino acids. For the CDR3, the DNA is TGTGCCAGCAGTTACAGACAGGAGGACACTGAAGCTTTCTTT. This translates into CASSYRQEDTEAFF.

The V and J genes are TRBV7-9 and TRBJ2-1; D remains ambiguous. This CDR3 comprises 14 residues. The V and J ends lost 8 bases and 3 bases respectively, with 14 bases between them. Germline V CDR1 and CDR2: SEHNR, FQNEAQ (reference sequence). CDR3 in amino acids: CASYLGANYNEQFF. The CDR3 coding sequence is TGTGCCAGCTACCTAGGTGCGAACTACAATGAGCAGTTCTTC.

This clone was found a few times. Here the CDR3 reads CASSLAHSGGLVEQYF. The CDR3 DNA sequence: TGCGCCAGCAGCTTGGCACATTCCGGGGGGTTAGTCGAGCAGTACTTC. This chain uses TRBV5-1 with TRBJ2-7, with TRBD2 matching 7 bases. Germline assignment: CDR1 SGHRS and CDR2 YFSETQ. After removal of 0 bases from V and 6 bases from J, the junction contained 12 bases not matched to a gene. This CDR3 spans 16 amino acids.

J is TRBJ1-3 and V is TRBV18; D is perhaps TRBD1 (5 bases). The CDR3 is made up of 22 amino acids. V lost 2 bases and J 0 bases, leaving 29 bases between the germline ends. The germline gives CDR1 KGHSH, CDR2 LQKENI. The CDR3 is CASSPVFTVGRTENISGNTIYF. As DNA, the CDR3 is TGTGCCAGCTCACCAGTTTTTACCGTGGGGCGGACCGAGAACATCTCTGGAAACACCATATATTTT.

The chain uses TRBV24-1 and TRBJ2-4, with D possibly matching TRBD1 (6 bases). The CDR3 consists of 12 residues. Germline V gene lookup returns CDR1 KGHDR and CDR2 SFDVKD. V gave up 10 bases and J gave up 2 bases, with 8 bases separating them. The CDR3 loop is CATQGSKNIQYF. Written as DNA, the CDR3 is TGTGCCACTCAGGGGTCCAAAAACATTCAGTACTTC.

The chain carries TRBV14 and TRBJ1-3, with 10 bases that match TRBD1. The CDR3 is made up of 18 amino acids. Germline trimming cut 2 bases from V and 4 bases from J; bases unmatched to any gene: 11. CDR1 and CDR2 (germline): SGHDN, FVKESK. The CDR3 nucleotides read TGTGCCAGCAGCCAACGGACCGGGACAGGGGTGTGGGGAAACACCATATATTTT. Translating it yields CASSQRTGTGVWGNTIYF.

The chain carries TRBV5-6 and TRBJ2-5; 8 bases line up with TRBD1. The CDR3 contains 15 residues. Unmatched junction bases numbered 14, after V lost 5 bases and J lost 8 bases. In germline, CDR1 is SGHDT, CDR2 YYEEEE. As DNA, the CDR3 is TGTGCCAGCAGTCGGATGGACAGGGACCATGAAACCCAGTACTTC. Translation: CASSRMDRDHETQYF.

The chain has TRBV5-1 and TRBJ2-1; 15 bases agree with TRBD2. The CDR3 loop spans 20 amino acids. V lost 3 bases and J lost 0; bases outside the gene matches: 10. Germline CDR1 and CDR2: SGHRS and YFSETQ. Here the CDR3 reads CASSYAGTSGRTSSYNEQFF. DNA for the CDR3: TGCGCCAGCAGCTACGCCGGGACTAGCGGGAGGACTAGCTCCTACAATGAGCAGTTCTTC. Supplemented by reference TRBV5-1 and TRBJ2-1, the full variable domain reads KAGVTQTPRYLIKTRGQQVTLSCSPISGHRSVSWYQQTPGQGLQFLFEYFSETQRNKGNFPGRFSGRQFSNSRSEMNVSTLELGDSALYLCASSYAGTSGRTSSYNEQFFGPGTRLTVL.